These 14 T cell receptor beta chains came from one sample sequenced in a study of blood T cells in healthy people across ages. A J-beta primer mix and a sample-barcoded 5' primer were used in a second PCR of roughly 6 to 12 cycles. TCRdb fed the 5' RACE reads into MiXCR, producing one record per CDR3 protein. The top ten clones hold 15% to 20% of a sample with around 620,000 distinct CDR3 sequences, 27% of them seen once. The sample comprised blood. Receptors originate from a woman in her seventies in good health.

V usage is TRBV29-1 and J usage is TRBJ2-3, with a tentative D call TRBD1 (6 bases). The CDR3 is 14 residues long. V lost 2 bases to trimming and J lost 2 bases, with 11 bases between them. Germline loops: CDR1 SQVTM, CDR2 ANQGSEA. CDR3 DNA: TGCAGCGTTGAATTTTCAGGGGTCACAGATACGCAGTATTTT. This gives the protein CSVEFSGVTDTQYF.

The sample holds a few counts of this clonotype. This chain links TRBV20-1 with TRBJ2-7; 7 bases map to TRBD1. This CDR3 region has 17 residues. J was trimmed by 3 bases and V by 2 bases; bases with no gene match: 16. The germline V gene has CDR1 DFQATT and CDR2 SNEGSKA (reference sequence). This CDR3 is CSARKTGSYVRIYEQYF. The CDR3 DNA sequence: TGCAGTGCTAGAAAGACAGGGTCTTATGTTCGTATCTACGAGCAGTACTTC.

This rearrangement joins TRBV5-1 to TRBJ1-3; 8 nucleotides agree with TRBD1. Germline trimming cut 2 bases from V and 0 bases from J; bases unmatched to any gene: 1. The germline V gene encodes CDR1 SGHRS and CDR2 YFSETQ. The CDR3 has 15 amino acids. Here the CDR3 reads CASSFGTGSGNTIYF. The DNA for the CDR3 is TGCGCCAGCAGCTTCGGGACAGGCTCTGGAAACACCATATATTTT.

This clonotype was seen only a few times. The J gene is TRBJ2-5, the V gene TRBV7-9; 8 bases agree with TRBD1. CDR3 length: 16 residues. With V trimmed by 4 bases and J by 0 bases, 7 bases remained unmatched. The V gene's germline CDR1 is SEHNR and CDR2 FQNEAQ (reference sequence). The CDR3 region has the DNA TGTGCCAGCAGCTGGGGACAGGACTTTTACCAAGAGACCCAGTACTTC. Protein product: CASSWGQDFYQETQYF. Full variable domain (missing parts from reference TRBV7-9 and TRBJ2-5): DTGVSQNPRHKITKRGQNVTFRCDPISEHNRLYWYRQTLGQGPEFLTYFQNEAQLEKSRLLSDRFSAERPKGSFSTLEIQRTEQGDSAMYLCASSWGQDFYQETQYFGPGTRLLVL.

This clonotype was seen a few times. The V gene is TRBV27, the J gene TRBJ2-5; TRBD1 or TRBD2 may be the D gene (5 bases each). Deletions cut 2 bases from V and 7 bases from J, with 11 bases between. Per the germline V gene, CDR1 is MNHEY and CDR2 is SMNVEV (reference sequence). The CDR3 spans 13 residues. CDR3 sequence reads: CASSLEHGGTQYF. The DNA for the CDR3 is TGTGCCAGCAGTTTAGAACATGGGGGGACCCAGTACTTC.

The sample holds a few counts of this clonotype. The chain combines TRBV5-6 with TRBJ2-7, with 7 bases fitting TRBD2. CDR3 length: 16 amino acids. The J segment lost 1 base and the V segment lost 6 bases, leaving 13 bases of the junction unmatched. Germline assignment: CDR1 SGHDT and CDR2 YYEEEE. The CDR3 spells CASTTRRRGDSYEQYF. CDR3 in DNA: TGTGCCAGCACCACTAGACGTCGGGGGGATTCCTACGAGCAGTACTTC.

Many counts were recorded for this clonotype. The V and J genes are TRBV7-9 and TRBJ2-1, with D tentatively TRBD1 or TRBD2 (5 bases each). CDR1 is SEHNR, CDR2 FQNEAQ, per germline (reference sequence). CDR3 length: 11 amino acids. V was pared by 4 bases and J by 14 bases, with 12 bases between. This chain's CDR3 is CASSWDPTKFF. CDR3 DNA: TGTGCCAGCAGCTGGGACCCGACGAAGTTCTTC.

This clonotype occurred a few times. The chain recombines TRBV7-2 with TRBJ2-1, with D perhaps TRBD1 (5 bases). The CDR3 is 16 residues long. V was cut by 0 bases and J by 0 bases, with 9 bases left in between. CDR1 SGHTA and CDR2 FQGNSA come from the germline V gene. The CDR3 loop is CASSLAGRSSYNEQFF. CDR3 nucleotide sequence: TGTGCCAGCAGCTTAGCGGGGCGGAGCTCCTACAATGAGCAGTTCTTC.

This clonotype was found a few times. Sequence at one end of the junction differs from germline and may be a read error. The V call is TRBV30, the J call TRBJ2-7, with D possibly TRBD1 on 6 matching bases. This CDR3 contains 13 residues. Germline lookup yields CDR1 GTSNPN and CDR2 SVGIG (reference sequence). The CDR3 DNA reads TGTGCTTGGAGTGTTTACAGGGAGTACGAGCAGTACTTC. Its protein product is CAWSVYREYEQYF.

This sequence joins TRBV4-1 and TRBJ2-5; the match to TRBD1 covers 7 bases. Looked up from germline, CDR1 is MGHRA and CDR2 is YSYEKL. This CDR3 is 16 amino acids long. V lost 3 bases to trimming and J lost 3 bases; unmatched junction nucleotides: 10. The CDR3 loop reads CASSHLPGQREETQYF. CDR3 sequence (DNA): TGCGCCAGCAGCCACCTCCCGGGACAGAGGGAAGAGACCCAGTACTTC.

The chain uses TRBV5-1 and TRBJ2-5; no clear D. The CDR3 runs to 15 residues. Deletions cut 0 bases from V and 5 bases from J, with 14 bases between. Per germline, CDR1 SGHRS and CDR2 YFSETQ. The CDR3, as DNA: TGCGCCAGCAGCTTGGCCACTGGTCTGCGGGAGACCCAGTACTTC. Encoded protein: CASSLATGLRETQYF.

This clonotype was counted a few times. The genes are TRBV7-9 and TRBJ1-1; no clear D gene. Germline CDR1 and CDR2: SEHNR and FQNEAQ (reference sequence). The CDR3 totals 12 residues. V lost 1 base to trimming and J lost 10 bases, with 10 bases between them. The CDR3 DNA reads TGTGCCAGCAGCTTAGAAACCTACCCAGCTTTCTTT. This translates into CASSLETYPAFF.

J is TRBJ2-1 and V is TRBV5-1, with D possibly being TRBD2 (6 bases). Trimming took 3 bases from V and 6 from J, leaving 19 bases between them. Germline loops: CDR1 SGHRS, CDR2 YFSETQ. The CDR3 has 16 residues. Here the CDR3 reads CASSYYGGLGGNEQFF. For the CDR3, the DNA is TGCGCCAGCAGCTATTATGGGGGGTTAGGAGGCAATGAGCAGTTCTTC. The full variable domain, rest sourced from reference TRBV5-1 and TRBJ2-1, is KAGVTQTPRYLIKTRGQQVTLSCSPISGHRSVSWYQQTPGQGLQFLFEYFSETQRNKGNFPGRFSGRQFSNSRSEMNVSTLELGDSALYLCASSYYGGLGGNEQFFGPGTRLTVL.

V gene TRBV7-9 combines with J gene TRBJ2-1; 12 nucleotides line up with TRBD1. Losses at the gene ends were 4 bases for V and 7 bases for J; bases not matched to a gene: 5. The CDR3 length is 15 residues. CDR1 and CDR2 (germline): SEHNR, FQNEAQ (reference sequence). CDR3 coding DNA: TGTGCCAGCAGCTATGGGACAGGGGGCGAGAATGAGCAGTTCTTC. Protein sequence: CASSYGTGGENEQFF.